This T cell receptor beta chain was captured in a study of regulatory T cells in long-lasting Graves disease. Libraries of TCR beta came from iRepertoire HTBI primers plus Arm-PCR of CDR3 regions. TCRdb re-analysed the multiplex PCR reads in MiXCR, keeping a single row per CDR3 protein. The sample holds around 400,000 distinct CDR3 sequences, around 15% seen once. There are a few counts of this clonotype. Mismatch with germline at one junction end may stem from a read error. The CDR3 totals 15 residues. Germline V CDR1 and CDR2: SGHAT, FQDESV (reference sequence). Time point of the sample: newly diagnosed GD, antithyroid drugs for less than 3 months. The TCR library was made from RNA extracted from PBMCs.

The sample here was peripheral blood mononuclear cells (PBMCs), taken at new diagnosis, from a patient treated with antithyroid drugs. The J gene is TRBJ2-3, the V gene TRBV11-1, with 12 bases lining up with TRBD2. The source of this sequence is a female donor with Graves disease. CDR3 residues: CASSSTTSGGHAQYF. The CDR3 nucleotides read TGCGCCAGCAGCTCCACGACTAGCGGGGGTCATGCGCAGTATTTT.